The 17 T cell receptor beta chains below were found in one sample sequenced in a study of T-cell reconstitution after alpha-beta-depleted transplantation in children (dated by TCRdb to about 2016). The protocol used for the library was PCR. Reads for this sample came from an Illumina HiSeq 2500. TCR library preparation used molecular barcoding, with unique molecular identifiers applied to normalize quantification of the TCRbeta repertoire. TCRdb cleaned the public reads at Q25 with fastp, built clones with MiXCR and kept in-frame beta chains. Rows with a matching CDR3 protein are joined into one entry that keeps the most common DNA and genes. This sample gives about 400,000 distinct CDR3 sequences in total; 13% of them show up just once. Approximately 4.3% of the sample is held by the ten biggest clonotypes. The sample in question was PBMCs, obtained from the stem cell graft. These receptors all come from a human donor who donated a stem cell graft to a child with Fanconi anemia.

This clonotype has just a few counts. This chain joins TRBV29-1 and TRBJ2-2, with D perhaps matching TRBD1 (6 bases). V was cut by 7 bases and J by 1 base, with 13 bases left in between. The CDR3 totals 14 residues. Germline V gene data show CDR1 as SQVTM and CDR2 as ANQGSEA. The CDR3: CSATTGMNTGELFF. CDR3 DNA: TGCAGCGCTACAACAGGGATGAACACCGGGGAGCTGTTTTTT.

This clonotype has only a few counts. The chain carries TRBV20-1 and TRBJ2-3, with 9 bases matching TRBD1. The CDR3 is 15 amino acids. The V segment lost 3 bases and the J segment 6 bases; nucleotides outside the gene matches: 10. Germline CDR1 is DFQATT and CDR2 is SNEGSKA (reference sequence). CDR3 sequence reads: CSARRNRGLSDTQYF. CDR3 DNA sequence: TGCAGTGCTAGGCGAAACAGGGGGCTCAGCGATACGCAGTATTTT.

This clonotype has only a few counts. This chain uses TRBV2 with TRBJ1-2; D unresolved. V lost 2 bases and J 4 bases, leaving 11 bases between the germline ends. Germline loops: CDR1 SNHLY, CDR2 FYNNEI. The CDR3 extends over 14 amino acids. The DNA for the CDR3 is TGTGCCAGCAGTGAATTCCGGGGTGGCTATGGCTACACCTTC. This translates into CASSEFRGGYGYTF.

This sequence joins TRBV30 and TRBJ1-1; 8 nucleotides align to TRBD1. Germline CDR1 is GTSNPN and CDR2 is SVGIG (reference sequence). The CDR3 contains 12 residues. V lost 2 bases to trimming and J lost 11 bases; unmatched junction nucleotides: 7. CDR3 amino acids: CAWSQQGDMAFF. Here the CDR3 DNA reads TGTGCCTGGAGTCAACAGGGGGATATGGCTTTCTTT. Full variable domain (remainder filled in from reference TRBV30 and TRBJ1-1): SQTIHQWPATLVQPVGSPLSLECTVEGTSNPNLYWYRQAAGRGLQLLFYSVGIGQISSEVPQNLSASRPQDRQFILSSKKLLLSDSGFYLCAWSQQGDMAFFGQGTRLTVV.

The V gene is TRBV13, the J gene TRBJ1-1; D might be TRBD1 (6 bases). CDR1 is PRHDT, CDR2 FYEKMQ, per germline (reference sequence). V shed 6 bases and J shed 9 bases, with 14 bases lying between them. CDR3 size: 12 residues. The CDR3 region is CASSNRQAKAFF. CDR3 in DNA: TGTGCCAGCAGTAATAGACAGGCTAAAGCTTTCTTT. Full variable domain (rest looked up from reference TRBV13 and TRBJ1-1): AAGVIQSPRHLIKEKRETATLKCYPIPRHDTVYWYQQGPGQDPQFLISFYEKMQSDKGSIPDRFSAQQFSDYHSELNMSSLELGDSALYFCASSNRQAKAFFGQGTRLTVV.

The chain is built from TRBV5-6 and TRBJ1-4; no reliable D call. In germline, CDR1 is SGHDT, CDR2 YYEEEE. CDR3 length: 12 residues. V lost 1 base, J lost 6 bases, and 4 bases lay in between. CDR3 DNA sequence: TGTGCCAGCAGCTTGACCGATGAAAAACTGTTTTTT. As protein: CASSLTDEKLFF. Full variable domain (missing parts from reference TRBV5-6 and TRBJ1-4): DAGVTQSPTHLIKTRGQQVTLRCSPKSGHDTVSWYQQALGQGPQFIFQYYEEEERQRGNFPDRFSGHQFPNYSSELNVNALLLGDSALYLCASSLTDEKLFFGSGTQLSVL.

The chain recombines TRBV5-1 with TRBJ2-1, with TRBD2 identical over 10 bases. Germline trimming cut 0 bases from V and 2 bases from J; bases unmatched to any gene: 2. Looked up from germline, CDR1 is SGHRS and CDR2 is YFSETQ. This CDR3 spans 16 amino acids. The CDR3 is CASSLERGGAYNEQFF. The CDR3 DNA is TGCGCCAGCAGCTTGGAGCGGGGGGGGGCCTACAATGAGCAGTTCTTC.

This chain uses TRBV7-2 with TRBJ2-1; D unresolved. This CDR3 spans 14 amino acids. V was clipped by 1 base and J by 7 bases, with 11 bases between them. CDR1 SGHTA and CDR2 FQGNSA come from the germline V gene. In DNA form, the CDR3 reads TGTGCCAGCAGCTTAGAGTCGATGTTTAATGAGCAGTTCTTC. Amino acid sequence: CASSLESMFNEQFF.

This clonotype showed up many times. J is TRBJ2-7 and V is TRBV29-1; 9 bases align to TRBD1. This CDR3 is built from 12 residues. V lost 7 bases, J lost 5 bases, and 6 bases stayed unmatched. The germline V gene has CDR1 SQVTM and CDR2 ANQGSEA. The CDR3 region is CSARGQGHEQYF. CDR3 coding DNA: TGCAGCGCTAGGGGACAGGGCCACGAGCAGTACTTC.

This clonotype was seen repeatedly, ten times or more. CDR3 sequence reads: CSAPTLSGARDTQYF. CDR3 nucleotides: TGCAGTGCCCCCACCTTGAGCGGGGCCCGAGATACGCAGTATTTT. The V call is TRBV20-1, the J call TRBJ2-3, with 7 nucleotides matching TRBD2. Germline V gives CDR1 DFQATT, CDR2 SNEGSKA (reference sequence). J lost 5 bases, V lost 6 bases, and 14 bases had no gene match. This CDR3 contains 15 residues.

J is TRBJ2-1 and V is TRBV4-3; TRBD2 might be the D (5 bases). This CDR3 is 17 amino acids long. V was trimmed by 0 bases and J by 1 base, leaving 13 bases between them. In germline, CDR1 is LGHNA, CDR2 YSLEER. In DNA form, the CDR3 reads TGCGCCAGCAGCCAAGAGGTAGGAGGAGGTTCCTACAATGAGCAGTTCTTC. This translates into CASSQEVGGGSYNEQFF.

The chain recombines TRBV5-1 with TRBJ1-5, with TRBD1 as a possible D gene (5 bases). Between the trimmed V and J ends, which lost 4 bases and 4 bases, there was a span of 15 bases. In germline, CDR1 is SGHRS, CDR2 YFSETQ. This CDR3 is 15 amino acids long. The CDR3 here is CASSPRDFQNQPQHF. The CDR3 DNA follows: TGCGCCAGCAGCCCTCGGGACTTTCAGAATCAGCCCCAGCATTTT.

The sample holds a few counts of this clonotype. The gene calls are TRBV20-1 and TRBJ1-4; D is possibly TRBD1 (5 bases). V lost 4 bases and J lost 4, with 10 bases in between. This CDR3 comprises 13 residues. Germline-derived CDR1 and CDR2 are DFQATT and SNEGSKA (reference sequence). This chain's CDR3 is CSAKTGINEKLFF. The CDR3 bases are TGCAGTGCTAAAACAGGAATTAATGAAAAACTGTTTTTT.

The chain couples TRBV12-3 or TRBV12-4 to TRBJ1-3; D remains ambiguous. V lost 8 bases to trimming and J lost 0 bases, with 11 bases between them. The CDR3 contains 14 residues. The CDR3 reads CASAREASGNTIYF. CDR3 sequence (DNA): TGTGCCAGCGCCCGGGAGGCCTCTGGAAACACCATATATTTT.

The CDR3 is CASSPERYNEQFF. The CDR3, as DNA: TGTGCCAGCAGCCCGGAACGTTACAATGAGCAGTTCTTC. The chain employs TRBV5-4 and TRBJ2-1; no definite D call. The length of the CDR3 is 13 residues. The V gene lost 4 bases and the J gene lost 4 bases, with 9 bases spanning the gap. The germline V gene has CDR1 SGHNT and CDR2 YYREEE (reference sequence).

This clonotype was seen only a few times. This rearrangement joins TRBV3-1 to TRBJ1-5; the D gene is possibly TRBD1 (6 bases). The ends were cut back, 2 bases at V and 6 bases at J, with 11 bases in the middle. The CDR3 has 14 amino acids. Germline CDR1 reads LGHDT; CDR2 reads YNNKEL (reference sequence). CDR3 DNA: TGTGCCAGCAGCCAAATAGGGGGGAGTCAGCCCCAGCATTTT. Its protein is CASSQIGGSQPQHF.

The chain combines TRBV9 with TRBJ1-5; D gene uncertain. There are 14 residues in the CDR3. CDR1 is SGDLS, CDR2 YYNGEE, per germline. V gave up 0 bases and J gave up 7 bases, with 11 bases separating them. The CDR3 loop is CASSVAGSGQPQHF. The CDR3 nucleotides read TGTGCCAGCAGCGTAGCAGGTTCCGGCCAGCCCCAGCATTTT.